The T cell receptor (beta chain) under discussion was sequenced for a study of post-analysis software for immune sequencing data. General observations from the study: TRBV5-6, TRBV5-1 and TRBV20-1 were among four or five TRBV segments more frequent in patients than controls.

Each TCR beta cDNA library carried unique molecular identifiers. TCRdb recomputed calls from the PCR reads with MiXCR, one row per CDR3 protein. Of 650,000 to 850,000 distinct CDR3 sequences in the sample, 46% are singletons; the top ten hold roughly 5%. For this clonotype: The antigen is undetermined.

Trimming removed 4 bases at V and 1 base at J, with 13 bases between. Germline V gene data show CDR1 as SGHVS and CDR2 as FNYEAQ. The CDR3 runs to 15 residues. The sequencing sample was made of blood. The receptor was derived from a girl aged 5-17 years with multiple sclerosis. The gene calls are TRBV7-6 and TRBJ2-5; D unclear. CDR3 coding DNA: TGTGCCAGCAGCTCAGGCGGCTTGGCCCAAGAGACCCAGTACTTC. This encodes CASSSGGLAQETQYF.